This entry concerns a single T cell receptor beta chain. This specimen belongs to a study of blood T cell repertoires in COVID-19. Study-level background: Samples taken during acute and convalescent COVID-19 were collected in the United States, Italy and Spain. Nucleic acid was either cDNA or gDNA, and it came from T cells, B-cell-depleted T cells, or PBMCs.

V gave up 5 bases and J gave up 4 bases, with 17 bases separating them. From germline, CDR1 is SGHTA and CDR2 FQGNSA. CDR3 length: 15 residues. In the authors' methods: It was from reference gene primer amplification that nucleated cell counts were estimated. Profiled with immunoSEQ multiplex PCR; TCRdb holds only in-frame clones, not every one. V, J and clone size were drawn from that table, and D and trimming were deduced from the DNA. The sample consists of 150,000 to 200,000 clones, 65% to 85% of them appearing once. V gene TRBV7-2 combines with J gene TRBJ1-1; TRBD1 might be the D (5 bases). This sequence was found in a man aged 55-75 years with active or convalescent COVID-19. Sequencing was carried out using peripheral blood. The CDR3 DNA follows: TGTGCCAGCAGCCTGGGGGAGGGACGTTTCACTGAAGCTTTCTTT. Its protein is CASSLGEGRFTEAFF.